What follows is one TCR beta chain and its context. The CDR3 has 12 amino acids. Trimming shortened V by 3 bases and J by 3 bases, and 7 bases separated the two germline ends. Germline V gene lookup returns CDR1 SGHDT and CDR2 YYEEEE. These data are taken from a study of blood T cell repertoires in COVID-19. For the study at large: The United States, Italy and Spain were the sources of the acute and convalescent COVID-19 samples. Nucleic acid was either cDNA or gDNA, and it came from T cells, B-cell-depleted T cells, or PBMCs.

How the authors handled the data: Reference gene primer amplification yielded estimated nucleated cell counts. Measured with immunoSEQ multiplex PCR; TCRdb has only the in-frame clones, and not every one. That table supplies the V and J calls and clone size; D and trimming were determined from the DNA. This table holds around 70,000 clones, around 84% found once. This TCR came from a middle-aged man with acute or convalescent COVID-19. The source material was peripheral blood. The V call is TRBV5-6, the J call TRBJ2-7; D is unresolved. The DNA of the CDR3 is TGTGCCAGCAGCTACAACTACTACGAGCAGTACTTC. Its protein product is CASSYNYYEQYF.